This T cell receptor beta chain was identified during a study of cytomegalovirus exposure and HLA in healthy donors. Study findings and constraints: Whilst most TCR sequences proved rare, a subset of public TCRs occurred across many donors. Reports credit the classifier with highly specific, highly sensitive diagnosis of cytomegalovirus status.

The length of the CDR3 is 12 residues. The V and J ends lost 10 bases and 3 bases respectively, with 10 bases between them. Germline CDR1 reads MDHEN; CDR2 reads SYDVKM. On this clone itself: Its antigen is still unknown.

Assay used: immunoSEQ multiplex PCR; TCRdb lists only in-frame clones, some missing. Among approximately 170,000 clones listed, roughly 85% were seen once. The donors were part of the approximately 120-subject validation cohort, which stood apart from the roughly 700-subject first cohort. The chain couples TRBV28 to TRBJ1-5; D remains unclear. The clonotype originates from a man aged 18 to 30 in good health and CMV-seropositive. The sequenced sample was PBMCs. The DNA of the CDR3 is TGTGCCACCACAGTGTCCAATCAGCCCCAGCATTTT. The encoded protein is CATTVSNQPQHF. Supplemented by reference TRBV28 and TRBJ1-5, the full variable domain reads DVKVTQSSRYLVKRTGEKVFLECVQDMDHENMFWYRQDPGLGLRLIYFSYDVKMKEKGDIPEGYSVSREKKERFSLILESASTNQTSMYLCATTVSNQPQHFGDGTRLSIL.